The T cell receptor (beta chain) under discussion was sequenced for a study of radiotherapy plus CTLA-4 blockade in lung cancer listed by TCRdb under 2018. Describing the broader study: Objective responses were observed in about 17% of enrolled patients, and disease control was achieved in 31%. Results the study describes overall, beyond this receptor: After treatment with radiotherapy and ipilimumab, TCR clones that originated in tumors expanded in peripheral blood. The strongest predictors of response were reported to be early dynamic shifts in blood T cell clones along with a rise in serum interferon-beta following radiation.

In this study, focal radiation therapy paired with CTLA-4 blockade (ipilimumab) was tested in patients who had chemo-refractory metastatic non-small-cell lung cancer. CDR1 and CDR2 are drawn from the germline V gene: MGHRA, YSYEKL. From its cysteine to its phenylalanine, the CDR3 spans 12 amino acids. Left in the record is the CDR3 DNA by itself, 36 bases read in frame from the first base. The junction shows trimming of 0 bases on V and 8 bases on J, plus 7 bases between the germline ends. The receptor library was made with the immunoSEQ multiplex PCR assay. TCRdb holds this immuneACCESS table with in-frame rearrangements only. Some clones are missing; in checked studies, unresolved V genes explain under half, and the rest has no known cause. Across this sample there are 42,000 or so clones, with 79% seen only once. The leading ten clones occupy about 22% of the sample. About this clone itself: There is no known antigen for this receptor. No quality values exist for individual bases; no much larger clone is one base distant.

Recombination joined TRBV4-1 with TRBJ1-2; the D gene remains uncertain. This sequence was found in a human donor with non-small cell lung cancer that progressed on radiotherapy plus ipilimumab. The input for sequencing was peripheral blood, taken from a patient treated with radiotherapy plus ipilimumab. The CDR3 in this case is CASSQDTVGYTF. The DNA sequence is as follows: TGCGCCAGCAGCCAAGATACGGTGGGCTACACCTTC.